This entry features one T cell receptor beta chain sequence. The antigen is undetermined. The CDR3 extends over 14 amino acids. CDR1 is SQVTM and CDR2 is ANQGSEA in the germline V gene. J lost 7 bases, V lost 7 bases, and 10 bases had no gene match. The sample belongs to a study of type 1 and type 2 diabetes patients. Across the whole study: T cells were magnetically sorted from PBMCs as CD4+ or CD8+ subsets.

The PCR template was genomic DNA. Multiplex PCR with 30 forward and 13 reverse primers amplified the TCR beta CDR3. TCRdb re-called the multiplex PCR reads through MiXCR, storing one row per CDR3 protein. This repertoire shows about 250,000 distinct CDR3 sequences, around 47% found once; its top ten account for roughly 13%. Findings and caveats of the study: Both CD4+ and CD8+ type 2 diabetes repertoires showed significantly higher diversity than type 1.

About 10 milliliters of peripheral blood were drawn from each donor. Sequenced: peripheral blood mononuclear cells (PBMCs). The receptor's source is a man between 18 and 29 years old with type 2 diabetes. The J gene is TRBJ2-2, the V gene TRBV29-1; 9 nucleotides line up with TRBD1. The CDR3 protein is CSARGQGRDGELFF. CDR3 sequence (DNA): TGCAGCGCCCGGGGACAGGGCAGGGACGGGGAGCTGTTTTTT.